The 20 T cell receptor beta chains reported below all come from one sample, sequenced in a study of breast tumors, draining lymph nodes, adjacent tissues. TCRdb used MiXCR to reprocess the multiplex PCR reads, holding one entry per CDR3 protein. There are roughly 25,000 distinct CDR3 sequences in the sample; approximately 63% occur only once, and 23% lies in the top ten. The material sequenced was tumor-adjacent breast tissue. These receptors were collected from a female donor with breast cancer. Some clones in this sample may be carry-over from other donors' samples.

This clonotype rates as medium-sized (0.01 to 0.1%). V usage is TRBV5-8 and J usage is TRBJ2-7; 7 bases line up with TRBD1. V dropped 3 bases and J dropped 0; count of bases not matched to a gene: 6. The V gene's germline CDR1 is SGHTS and CDR2 YDEGEE. This CDR3 has 15 residues. CDR3 in amino acids: CASSSGDRSSYEQYF. Written as DNA, the CDR3 is TGTGCCAGCAGCTCCGGGGACAGAAGCTCCTACGAGCAGTACTTC. The whole variable domain, filled in from reference TRBV5-8 and TRBJ2-7, reads EAGVTQSPTHLIKTRGQQATLRCSPISGHTSVYWYQQALGLGLQFLLWYDEGEERNRGNFPPRFSGRQFPNYSSELNVNALELEDSALYLCASSSGDRSSYEQYFGPGTRLTVT.

This chain joins TRBV19 and TRBJ2-7; 9 nucleotides match TRBD2. The CDR3 runs to 14 residues. Germline lookup yields CDR1 LNHDA and CDR2 SQIVND (reference sequence). Germline trimming cut 5 bases from V and 2 bases from J; bases unmatched to any gene: 4. The CDR3 reads CASSGGGGAYEQYF. The CDR3, as DNA: TGTGCCAGTAGTGGCGGCGGGGGGGCCTACGAGCAGTACTTC.

The V gene is TRBV10-1, the J gene TRBJ2-1; 13 bases fit TRBD2. The CDR3 is made up of 14 amino acids. CDR1 WNHNN and CDR2 SYGVQD come from the germline V gene (reference sequence). The ends lost 4 bases at V and 8 bases at J; junction bases unmatched: 2. CDR3 nucleotide sequence: TGCGCCAGCAGTGGGACTAGCGGGAGCGATGAGCAGTTCTTC. It is translated as CASSGTSGSDEQFF.

On this clonotype itself: Germline is not matched at one junction end, which may reflect a read error. The chain recombines TRBV12-3 or TRBV12-4 with TRBJ1-4; D is possibly TRBD1 (5 bases). The CDR3 runs to 16 residues. The CDR3 spells CASSLGGAATNEKLVF. CDR3 coding DNA: TGTGCCAGCAGTTTAGGAGGGGCTGCAACTAATGAAAAACTGGTTTTT.

This clonotype was detected only once. This chain uses TRBV6-1 with TRBJ1-5; D is unclear. V lost 6 bases and J 9 bases, leaving 9 bases between the germline ends. This CDR3 has 11 amino acids. Looked up from germline, CDR1 is MNHNS and CDR2 is SASEGT. Here the CDR3 reads CASSAIRPQHF. CDR3 sequence (DNA): TGTGCCAGCAGCGCGATACGGCCCCAGCATTTT.

A remark on this clonotype: A much larger clone lies a single base off, so this may be a read error. The chain is built from TRBV18 and TRBJ2-5; a possible D gene is TRBD1 (5 bases). V shed 2 bases and J shed 1 base, with 11 bases lying between them. The CDR3 sequence is 15 residues long. CDR1 and CDR2 (germline): KGHSH, LQKENI. CDR3 amino acids: CASSPGALRQETQYF. CDR3 nucleotides: TGTGCCAGCTCACCAGGGGCACTCCGCCAAGAGACCCAGTACTTC.

The genes are TRBV20-1 and TRBJ2-7; D is perhaps TRBD2 (7 bases). Germline V gene lookup returns CDR1 DFQATT and CDR2 SNEGSKA (reference sequence). V lost 2 bases, J lost 6 bases, and 20 bases lay in between. The length of the CDR3 is 15 residues. CDR3 in DNA: TGCAGTGCTAGAAAAGGGGGGGTTCCTGTACCCGAGCAGTACTTC. It codes for CSARKGGVPVPEQYF.

This chain links TRBV6-5 with TRBJ2-7; D call uncertain. The CDR3 runs 14 residues. V gave up 5 bases and J gave up 6 bases, with 17 bases separating them. Germline CDR1 is MNHEY and CDR2 is SVGAGI. The CDR3, as DNA: TGTGCCAGCAGTGAATCCCCAGGCGGTGCCGAGCAGTACTTC. It encodes CASSESPGGAEQYF.

The chain carries TRBV5-1 and TRBJ2-7; 10 bases agree with TRBD2. This CDR3 contains 17 residues. Trimming took 3 bases from V and 3 from J; bases not matched to a gene: 12. Germline V gene lookup returns CDR1 SGHRS and CDR2 YFSETQ. This CDR3 is CASSSKLAGIPSYEQYF. The CDR3 coding sequence is TGCGCCAGCAGCTCGAAACTAGCGGGAATCCCCAGCTACGAGCAGTACTTC.

There are many counts of this clonotype. This chain links TRBV6-1 with TRBJ2-7; TRBD1 is a possible D gene (6 bases). V was pared by 1 base and J by 2 bases, with 12 bases between. CDR3 size: 15 residues. Germline CDR1 and CDR2: MNHNS and SASEGT. The CDR3 nucleotides are TGTGCCAGCAGTGAAGATCTGGGGGCCCCCTACGAGCAGTACTTC. It translates to CASSEDLGAPYEQYF.

This clonotype was seen just once. The chain recombines TRBV20-1 with TRBJ1-2, with D unclear. The CDR3 sequence is 13 residues long. CDR1 is DFQATT and CDR2 is SNEGSKA in the germline V gene (reference sequence). V lost 5 bases and J 2 bases, leaving 12 bases between the germline ends. The DNA of the CDR3 is TGCAGTGCTCCTCTCAGAGGGAACTATGGCTACACCTTC. Translating gives CSAPLRGNYGYTF.

This sequence joins TRBV6-1 and TRBJ1-4; 8 nucleotides match TRBD1. Germline V gene sequence: CDR1 MNHNS, CDR2 SASEGT. The junction had 10 bases not matched to a gene; V was cut back by 1 base and J by 0 bases. This CDR3 has 19 amino acids. CDR3 bases: TGTGCCAGCAGTGAAGTGGCAGGGGGCGGCGGTGCAACTAATGAAAAACTGTTTTTT. Translation: CASSEVAGGGGATNEKLFF.

Within the sample, this clonotype is large. The rearrangement links TRBV7-2 to TRBJ2-7, with 11 bases matching TRBD2. V shed 4 bases, J shed 2 bases, and the junction held 4 bases outside the gene matches. The CDR3 extends over 15 amino acids. The V gene's germline CDR1 is SGHTA and CDR2 FQGNSA. CDR3: CASSWGLAATYEQYF. The CDR3 bases are TGTGCCAGCAGCTGGGGACTAGCGGCCACCTACGAGCAGTACTTC.

By share, this clonotype ranks as medium-sized (0.01 to 0.1%). V is TRBV12-3 or TRBV12-4 and J is TRBJ2-1, with D unclear. This CDR3 comprises 13 residues. V was pared by 2 bases and J by 5 bases, with 7 bases between. CDR3 in amino acids: CASSLSPDNEQFF. CDR3 DNA: TGTGCCAGCAGTTTATCGCCCGACAATGAGCAGTTCTTC.

The chain is built from TRBV28 and TRBJ2-7; D may match TRBD1 or TRBD2 (6 bases each). The CDR3 has 13 amino acids. V was cut by 2 bases and J by 5 bases, with 10 bases left in between. Per germline, CDR1 MDHEN and CDR2 SYDVKM. The CDR3 here is CASSLGGHNEQYF. In nucleotides, the CDR3 is TGTGCCAGCAGTTTAGGGGGGCACAACGAGCAGTACTTC.

This clonotype is labeled as medium-sized (0.01 to 0.1%). CDR3 sequence: CASSEVGTTYGYTF. The CDR3 DNA sequence: TGTGCCAGCAGTGAAGTAGGGACGACCTATGGCTACACCTTC. The chain is built from TRBV6-1 and TRBJ1-2; weak D call: TRBD1 (5 bases). The germline V gene encodes CDR1 MNHNS and CDR2 SASEGT. This CDR3 has 14 amino acids. V lost 1 base and J lost 4, with 10 bases in between.

The chain is built from TRBV4-1 and TRBJ1-2, with unresolved D. Germline loops: CDR1 MGHRA, CDR2 YSYEKL. The ends were cut back, 0 bases at V and 4 bases at J, with 6 bases in the middle. This CDR3 is built from 13 residues. DNA for the CDR3: TGCGCCAGCAGCCAAGACAGAATCTATGGCTACACCTTC. Amino acids: CASSQDRIYGYTF.

As concerns this clonotype: Since a much larger clone is just one base distant, this may be a read error. The chain is built from TRBV2 and TRBJ2-5; possible D gene TRBD2, 5 bases. V lost 8 bases and J lost 4, with 17 bases in between. There are 14 residues in the CDR3. CDR1 is SNHLY and CDR2 is FYNNEI in the germline V gene. CDR3 sequence reads: CASAFRGRLETQYF. CDR3 DNA sequence: TGTGCCAGCGCTTTCCGGGGTCGTTTAGAGACCCAGTACTTC.

The chain has TRBV24-1 and TRBJ2-1; a weak D match, TRBD2 (6 bases). The V gene's germline CDR1 is KGHDR and CDR2 SFDVKD. V was cut by 0 bases and J by 6 bases, with 14 bases left in between. There are 16 residues in the CDR3. Here the CDR3 DNA reads TGTGCCACCAGTGATTTGCACGGGAGCGGCACCAATGAGCAGTTCTTC. This sequence encodes CATSDLHGSGTNEQFF.

J is TRBJ2-3 and V is TRBV18; 8 positions match TRBD2. This CDR3 is 17 amino acids long. Per germline, CDR1 KGHSH and CDR2 LQKENI. The junction had 10 bases not matched to a gene; V was cut back by 3 bases and J by 2 bases. The CDR3 bases are TGTGCCAGCTCACCCCGGGGTAGCGGGGAGATCACAGATACGCAGTATTTT. It specifies CASSPRGSGEITDTQYF.